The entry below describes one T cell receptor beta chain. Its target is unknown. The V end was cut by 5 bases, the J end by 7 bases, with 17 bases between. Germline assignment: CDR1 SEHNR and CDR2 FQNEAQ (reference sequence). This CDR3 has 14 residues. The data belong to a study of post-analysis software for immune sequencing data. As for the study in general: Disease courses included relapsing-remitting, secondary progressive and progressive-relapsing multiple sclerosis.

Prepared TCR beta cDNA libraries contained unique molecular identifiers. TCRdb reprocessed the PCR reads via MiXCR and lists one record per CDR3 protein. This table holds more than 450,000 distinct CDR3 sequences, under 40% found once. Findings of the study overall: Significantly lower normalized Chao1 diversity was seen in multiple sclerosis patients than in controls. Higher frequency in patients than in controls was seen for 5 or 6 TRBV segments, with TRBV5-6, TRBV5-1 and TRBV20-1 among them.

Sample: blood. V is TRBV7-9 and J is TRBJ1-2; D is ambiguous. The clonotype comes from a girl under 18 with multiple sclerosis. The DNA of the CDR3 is TGTGCCAGCAGCGGGCGTACAGTGGGCGGTGGCTACACCTTC. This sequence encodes CASSGRTVGGGYTF.